The clone carrying this T cell receptor beta chain was recorded many times. Its antigen remains unknown. Using its own MiXCR run on the RT-PCR reads, TCRdb lists one record per CDR3 protein. The sample shows some 600,000 distinct CDR3 sequences, 11% to 15% of them seen only once. This sample is drawn from a study of response to subunit inactivated influenza vaccine. Study-wide results and caveats: That few new T cells are recruited by each seasonal influenza vaccination was the authors' suggestion.

The TCR was taken from a man aged 50 to 60 who received an inactivated influenza vaccine. The specimen comprised PBMCs from blood, sampled approximately 15 days before vaccination.

DNA of the CDR3: TGTGCCAGCAGTTTAACAAGGAGAGATACGCAGTATTTT. This encodes CASSLTRRDTQYF. This chain connects TRBV12-3 or TRBV12-4 to TRBJ2-3; D not certain. Between the trimmed V and J ends, which lost 2 bases and 5 bases, there was a span of 8 bases. The CDR3 spans 13 residues.